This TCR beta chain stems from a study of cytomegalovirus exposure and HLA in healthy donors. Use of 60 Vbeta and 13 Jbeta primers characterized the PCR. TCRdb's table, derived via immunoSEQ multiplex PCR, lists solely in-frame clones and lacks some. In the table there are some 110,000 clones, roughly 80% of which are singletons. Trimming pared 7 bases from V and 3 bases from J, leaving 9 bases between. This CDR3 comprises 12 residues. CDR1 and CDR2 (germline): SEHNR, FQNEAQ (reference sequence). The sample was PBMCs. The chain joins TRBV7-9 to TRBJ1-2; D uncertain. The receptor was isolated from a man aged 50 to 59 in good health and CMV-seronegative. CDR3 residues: CASNPGDYGYTF. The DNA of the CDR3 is TGTGCCAGCAACCCCGGGGACTATGGCTACACCTTC.